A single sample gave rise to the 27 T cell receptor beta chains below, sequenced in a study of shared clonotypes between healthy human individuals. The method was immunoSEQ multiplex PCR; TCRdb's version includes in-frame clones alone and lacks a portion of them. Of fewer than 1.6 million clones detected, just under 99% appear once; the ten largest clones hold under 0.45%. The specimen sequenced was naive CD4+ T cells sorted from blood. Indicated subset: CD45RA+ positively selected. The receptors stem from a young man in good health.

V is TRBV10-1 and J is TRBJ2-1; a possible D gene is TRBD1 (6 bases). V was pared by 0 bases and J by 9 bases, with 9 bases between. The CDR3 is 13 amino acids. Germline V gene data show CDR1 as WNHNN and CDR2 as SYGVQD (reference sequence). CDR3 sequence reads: CASSESQGTEQFF. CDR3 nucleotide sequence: TGCGCCAGCAGTGAGTCACAGGGAACTGAGCAGTTCTTC.

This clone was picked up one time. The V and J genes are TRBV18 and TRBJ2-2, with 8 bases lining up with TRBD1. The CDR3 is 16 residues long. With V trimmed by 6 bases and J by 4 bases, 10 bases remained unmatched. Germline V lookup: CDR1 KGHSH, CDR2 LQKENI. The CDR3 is CASSHRQGRITGELFF. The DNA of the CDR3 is TGTGCCAGCTCCCATAGACAGGGGCGAATCACCGGGGAGCTGTTTTTT.

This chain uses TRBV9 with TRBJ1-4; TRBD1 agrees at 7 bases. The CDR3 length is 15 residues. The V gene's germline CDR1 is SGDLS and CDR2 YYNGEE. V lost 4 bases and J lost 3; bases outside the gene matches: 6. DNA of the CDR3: TGTGCCAGCAGCCCCCAGGGGGTGGCTAATGAAAAACTGTTTTTT. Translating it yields CASSPQGVANEKLFF.

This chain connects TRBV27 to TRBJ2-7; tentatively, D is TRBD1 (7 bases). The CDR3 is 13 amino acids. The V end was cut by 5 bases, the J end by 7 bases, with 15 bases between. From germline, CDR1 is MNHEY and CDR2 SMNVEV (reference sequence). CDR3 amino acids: CASSIKQGREQYF. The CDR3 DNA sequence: TGTGCCAGCAGTATTAAACAGGGGAGGGAGCAGTACTTC.

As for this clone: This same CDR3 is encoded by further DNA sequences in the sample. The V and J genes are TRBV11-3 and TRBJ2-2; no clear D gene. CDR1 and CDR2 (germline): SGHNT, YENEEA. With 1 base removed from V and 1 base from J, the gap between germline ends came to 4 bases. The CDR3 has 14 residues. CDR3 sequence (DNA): TGTGCCAGCAGCTTAGGGAGGAACACCGGGGAGCTGTTTTTT. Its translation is CASSLGRNTGELFF.

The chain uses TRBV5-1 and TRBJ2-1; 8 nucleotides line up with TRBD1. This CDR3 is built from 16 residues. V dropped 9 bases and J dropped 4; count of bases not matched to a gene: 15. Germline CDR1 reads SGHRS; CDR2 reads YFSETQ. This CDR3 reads CATLRIAGGIYNEQFF. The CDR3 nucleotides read TGCGCCACCCTACGTATAGCAGGGGGCATATACAATGAGCAGTTCTTC.

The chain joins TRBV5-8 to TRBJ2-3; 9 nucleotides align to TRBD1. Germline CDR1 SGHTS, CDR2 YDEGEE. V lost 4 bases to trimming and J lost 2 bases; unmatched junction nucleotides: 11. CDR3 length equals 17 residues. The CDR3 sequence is CASSQNRGHWSTDTQYF. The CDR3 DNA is TGTGCCAGCAGCCAGAACAGGGGGCACTGGTCCACAGATACGCAGTATTTT.

The CDR3 bases are TGTGCCTGGAGTACATCCGGGACGCTAGGGACTGAAGCTTTCTTT. It codes for CAWSTSGTLGTEAFF. V gene TRBV30 combines with J gene TRBJ1-1, with a tentative D call TRBD1 (5 bases). V lost 2 bases and J lost 5, with 18 bases in between. Per germline, CDR1 GTSNPN and CDR2 SVGIG (reference sequence). The CDR3 spans 15 residues.

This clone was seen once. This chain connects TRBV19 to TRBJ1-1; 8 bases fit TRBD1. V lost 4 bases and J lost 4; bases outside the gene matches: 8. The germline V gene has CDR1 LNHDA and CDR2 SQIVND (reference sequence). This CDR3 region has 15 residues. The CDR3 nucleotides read TGTGCCAGTAGTACCAGGGGGCAGGGTGGCACTGAAGCTTTCTTT. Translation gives CASSTRGQGGTEAFF.

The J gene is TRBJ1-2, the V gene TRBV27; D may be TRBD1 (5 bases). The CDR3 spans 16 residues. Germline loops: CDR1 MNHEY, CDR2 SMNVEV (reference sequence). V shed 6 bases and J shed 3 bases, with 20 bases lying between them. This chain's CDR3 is CASRFAGNPRDYGYTF. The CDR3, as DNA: TGTGCCAGCAGATTCGCAGGGAATCCGCGAGACTATGGCTACACCTTC.

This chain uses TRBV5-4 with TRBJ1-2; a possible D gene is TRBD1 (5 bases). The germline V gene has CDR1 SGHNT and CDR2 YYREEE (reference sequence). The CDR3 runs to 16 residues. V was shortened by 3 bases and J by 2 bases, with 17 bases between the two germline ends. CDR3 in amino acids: CASSSWRGAGNYGYTF. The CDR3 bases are TGTGCCAGCAGCTCGTGGAGAGGGGCAGGGAACTATGGCTACACCTTC.

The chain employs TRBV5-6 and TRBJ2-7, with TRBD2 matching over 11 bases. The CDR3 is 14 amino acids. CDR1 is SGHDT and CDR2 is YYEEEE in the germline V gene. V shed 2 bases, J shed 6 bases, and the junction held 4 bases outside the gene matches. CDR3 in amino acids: CASSLPGLAVEQYF. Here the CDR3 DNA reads TGTGCCAGCAGCTTACCGGGACTAGCGGTCGAGCAGTACTTC.

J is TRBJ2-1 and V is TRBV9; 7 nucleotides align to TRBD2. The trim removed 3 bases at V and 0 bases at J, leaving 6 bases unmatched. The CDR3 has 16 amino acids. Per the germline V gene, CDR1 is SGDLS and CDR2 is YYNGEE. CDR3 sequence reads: CASSARGSPSYNEQFF. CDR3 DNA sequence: TGTGCCAGCAGCGCCCGCGGGAGCCCCTCCTACAATGAGCAGTTCTTC.

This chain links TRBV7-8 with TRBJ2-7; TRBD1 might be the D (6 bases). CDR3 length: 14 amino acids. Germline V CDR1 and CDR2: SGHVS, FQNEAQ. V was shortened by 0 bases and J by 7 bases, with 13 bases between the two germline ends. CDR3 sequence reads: CASSLAGQMREQYF. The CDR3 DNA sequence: TGTGCCAGCAGCTTAGCGGGACAAATGAGGGAGCAGTACTTC.

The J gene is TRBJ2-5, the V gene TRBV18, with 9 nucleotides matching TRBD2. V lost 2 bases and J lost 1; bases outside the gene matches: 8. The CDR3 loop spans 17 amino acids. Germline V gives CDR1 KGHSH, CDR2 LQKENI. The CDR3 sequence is CASSPKRAGGSQETQYF. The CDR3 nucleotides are TGTGCCAGCTCACCAAAGAGGGCGGGAGGGAGCCAAGAGACCCAGTACTTC.

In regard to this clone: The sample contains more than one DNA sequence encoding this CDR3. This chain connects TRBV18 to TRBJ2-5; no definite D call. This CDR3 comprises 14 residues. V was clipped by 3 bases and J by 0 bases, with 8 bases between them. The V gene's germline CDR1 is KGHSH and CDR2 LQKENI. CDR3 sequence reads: CASSPRRDQETQYF. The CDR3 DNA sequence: TGTGCCAGCTCACCTCGAAGGGACCAAGAGACCCAGTACTTC.

For the CDR3, the DNA is TGCGCCAGCAGCTGGGACCGACTCACCGGGGAGCTGTTTTTT. Protein: CASSWDRLTGELFF. The chain employs TRBV10-1 and TRBJ2-2; D tentatively reads TRBD1 or TRBD2 (5 bases each). CDR1 is WNHNN and CDR2 is SYGVQD in the germline V gene (reference sequence). The CDR3 extends over 14 amino acids. V lost 6 bases to trimming and J lost 4 bases, with 12 bases between them.

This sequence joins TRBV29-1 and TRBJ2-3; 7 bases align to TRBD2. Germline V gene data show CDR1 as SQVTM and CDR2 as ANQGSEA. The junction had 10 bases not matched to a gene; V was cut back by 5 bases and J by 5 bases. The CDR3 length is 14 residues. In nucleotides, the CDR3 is TGCAGCGTTCGGACTAGTTCGTTGGTAGATACGCAGTATTTT. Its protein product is CSVRTSSLVDTQYF.

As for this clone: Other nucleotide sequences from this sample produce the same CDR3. CDR3 in amino acids: CASSLAGATDTQYF. The CDR3 bases are TGCGCCAGCAGCCTTGCGGGGGCGACAGATACGCAGTATTTT. The V gene is TRBV5-1, the J gene TRBJ2-3, with D perhaps matching TRBD2 (7 bases). CDR3 length: 14 residues. Looked up from germline, CDR1 is SGHRS and CDR2 is YFSETQ. Trimming took off 4 bases at V and 3 bases at J, with 12 bases between the two ends. Using reference TRBV5-1 and TRBJ2-3 for the parts outside the CDR3, the full variable domain is KAGVTQTPRYLIKTRGQQVTLSCSPISGHRSVSWYQQTPGQGLQFLFEYFSETQRNKGNFPGRFSGRQFSNSRSEMNVSTLELGDSALYLCASSLAGATDTQYFGPGTRLTVL.

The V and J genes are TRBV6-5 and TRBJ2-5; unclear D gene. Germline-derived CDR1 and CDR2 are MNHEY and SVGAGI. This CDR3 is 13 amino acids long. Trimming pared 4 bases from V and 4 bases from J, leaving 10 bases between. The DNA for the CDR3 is TGTGCCAGCAGTTTTGACTGGCGAGAGACCCAGTACTTC. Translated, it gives CASSFDWRETQYF.

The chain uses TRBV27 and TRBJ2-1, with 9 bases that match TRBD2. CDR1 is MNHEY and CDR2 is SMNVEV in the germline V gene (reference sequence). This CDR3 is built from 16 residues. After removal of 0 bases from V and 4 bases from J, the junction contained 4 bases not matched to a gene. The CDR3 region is CASSLSGLAQYNEQFF. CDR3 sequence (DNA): TGTGCCAGCAGTTTATCGGGACTAGCTCAATACAATGAGCAGTTCTTC.

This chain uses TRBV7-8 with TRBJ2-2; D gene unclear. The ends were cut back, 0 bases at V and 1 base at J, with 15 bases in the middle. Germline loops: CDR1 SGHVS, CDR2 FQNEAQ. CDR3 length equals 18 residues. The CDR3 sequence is CASSLARPLPLNTGELFF. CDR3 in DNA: TGTGCCAGCAGCTTAGCCCGGCCCCTTCCCCTGAACACCGGGGAGCTGTTTTTT.

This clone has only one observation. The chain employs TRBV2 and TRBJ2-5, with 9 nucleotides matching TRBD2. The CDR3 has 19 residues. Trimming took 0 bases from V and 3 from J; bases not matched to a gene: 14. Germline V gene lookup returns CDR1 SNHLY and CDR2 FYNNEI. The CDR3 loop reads CASSEAPYWAGGREETQYF. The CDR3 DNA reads TGTGCCAGCAGTGAAGCGCCCTACTGGGCGGGAGGGAGGGAAGAGACCCAGTACTTC. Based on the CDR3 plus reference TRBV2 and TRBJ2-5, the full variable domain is EPEVTQTPSHQVTQMGQEVILRCVPISNHLYFYWYRQILGQKVEFLVSFYNNEISEKSEIFDDQFSVERPDGSNFTLKIRSTKLEDSAMYFCASSEAPYWAGGREETQYFGPGTRLLVL.

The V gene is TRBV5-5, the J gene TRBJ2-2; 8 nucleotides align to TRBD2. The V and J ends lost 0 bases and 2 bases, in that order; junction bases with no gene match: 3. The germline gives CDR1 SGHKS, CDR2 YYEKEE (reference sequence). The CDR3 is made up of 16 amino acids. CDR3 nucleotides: TGTGCCAGCAGCTTGGACGCGGGAGGAAACACCGGGGAGCTGTTTTTT. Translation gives CASSLDAGGNTGELFF.

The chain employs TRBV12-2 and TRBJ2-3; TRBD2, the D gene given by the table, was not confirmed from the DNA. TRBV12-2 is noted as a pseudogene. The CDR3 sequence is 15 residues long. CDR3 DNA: TGTGCAAGTCGCTTAGTACCTCGCACTCGAGATACGCAGTATTTT. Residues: CASRLVPRTRDTQYF.

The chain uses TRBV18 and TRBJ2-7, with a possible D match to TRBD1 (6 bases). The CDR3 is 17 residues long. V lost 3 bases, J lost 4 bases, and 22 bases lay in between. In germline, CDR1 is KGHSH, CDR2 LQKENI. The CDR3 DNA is TGTGCCAGCTCACCGAAGGTGGGGTCAGGGGTGGCGTACGAGCAGTACTTC. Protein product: CASSPKVGSGVAYEQYF.

In nucleotides, the CDR3 is TGTGCCAGGATTCTGGGGGACTCTGGAAACACCATATATTTT. As protein: CARILGDSGNTIYF. V is TRBV6-5 and J is TRBJ1-3, with D tentatively TRBD1 (5 bases). This CDR3 spans 14 amino acids. From germline, CDR1 is MNHEY and CDR2 SVGAGI. Trimming took off 9 bases at V and 0 bases at J, with 12 bases between the two ends.